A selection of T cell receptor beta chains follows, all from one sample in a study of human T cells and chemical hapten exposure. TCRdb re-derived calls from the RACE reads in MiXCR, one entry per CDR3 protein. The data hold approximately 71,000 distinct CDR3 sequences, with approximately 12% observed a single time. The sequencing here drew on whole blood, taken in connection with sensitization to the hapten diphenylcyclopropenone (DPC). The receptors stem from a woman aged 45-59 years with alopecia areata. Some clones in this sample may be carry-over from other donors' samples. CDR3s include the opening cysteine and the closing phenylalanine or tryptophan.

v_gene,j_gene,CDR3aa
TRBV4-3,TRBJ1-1,CASSQDEELNTEAFF
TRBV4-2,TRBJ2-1,CASSRGSSYNEQFF
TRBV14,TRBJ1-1,CASSQDFGLMNTEAFF
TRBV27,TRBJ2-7,CASSLQQPRLGEQYF
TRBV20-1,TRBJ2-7,CSAYGQQYEQYF
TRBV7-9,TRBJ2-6,CASGQAGGAGANVLTF
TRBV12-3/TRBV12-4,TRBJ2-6,CATTSGRIGANVLTF
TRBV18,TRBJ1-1,CASSPYEWGGDTEAFF
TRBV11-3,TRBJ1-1,CASSLRGTNTEAFF
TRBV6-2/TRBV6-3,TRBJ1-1,CASRFRELTEAFF
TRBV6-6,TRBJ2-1,CASSSYRGSLQFF
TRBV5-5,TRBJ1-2,CASTPGATIYGYTF
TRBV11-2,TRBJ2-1,CASSLAGVIGHPSYNEQFF
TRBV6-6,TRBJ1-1,CASSYAQGRRAEAFF
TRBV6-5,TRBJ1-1,CASSYEDEAFF
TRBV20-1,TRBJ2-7,CSAGERTGPYEQYF